Detailed here is one T cell receptor (beta chain). Its matching antigen is unknown. A much larger clone lies a single base off, so this may be a read error. Graves' hyperthyroidism showing no ophthalmopathy progression within 18 months was considered stable. Looked up from germline, CDR1 is SGHTA and CDR2 is FQGNSA. This CDR3 region has 16 residues. V lost 4 bases, J lost 5 bases, and 18 bases lay in between. The data were obtained in a study of T cells in Graves' hyperthyroidism and ophthalmopathy. TCR beta CDR3 region amplification was performed from RNA transcripts. The TCR CDR3 was amplified in a first-round RT-PCR using the HTBI primer set. MiXCR was run by TCRdb on the multiplex PCR reads, yielding one entry per CDR3 protein. Here the sample spans 750,000 to 950,000 distinct CDR3 sequences, around 39% being singletons. Broader study findings: Most expanded thyroid clonotypes above 0.001 also appeared in blood. Researchers report that a 13 V-J model separated ophthalmopathy from stable hyperthyroidism.

This clonotype originated in a man aged 18 to 29 with Graves' hyperthyroidism. The gene calls are TRBV7-2 and TRBJ1-5; no clear D gene. Sequences were obtained from blood. DNA of the CDR3: TGTGCCAGCAGCTATACATCCTCGGCAGCAGATCAGCCCCAGCATTTT. Residues: CASSYTSSAADQPQHF.